At least ten counts were recorded for the clone carrying this T cell receptor (beta chain). The data were taken from a study of regulatory T cells in long-lasting Graves disease. With iRepertoire HTBI primers and Arm-PCR of CDR3 regions, TCR beta libraries were built. Authors' methods: Overall, samples carried 62 TRBV and about 15 TRBJ segments. TCRdb passed the multiplex PCR reads through MiXCR, listing each CDR3 protein once. TCRdb's processing, not the study's, gives the V and J calls here. The sample consists of hundreds of thousands of distinct CDR3 sequences, roughly 20% of them appearing once. Documented time point: persistent/refractory GD, antithyroid drugs over 5 years with positive TRAb. The TCR library was made from RNA that had been extracted from PBMCs in TRIzol. Sequencing used peripheral blood mononuclear cells (PBMCs), obtained when the disease was refractory, from a patient treated with antithyroid drugs. The TCR sequence derives from a female donor with Graves disease.

The CDR3 DNA reads as TGTGCCAGCAGTTTAGGGGCCCCCCTAGCGGGATCCTACGAGCAGTACTTC. Protein: CASSLGAPLAGSYEQYF. V is TRBV28 and J is TRBJ2-7, with 9 bases matching TRBD2. V lost 2 bases and J lost 1; bases outside the gene matches: 9. The V gene's germline CDR1 is MDHEN and CDR2 SYDVKM. The CDR3 is 17 amino acids.